These 7 T cell receptor beta chains came from one sample sequenced in a study of T cell repertoires in cytomegalovirus infection (dated by TCRdb to the late 2010s). The sequencing machine was an Illumina HiSeq 1500. The public reads were reanalyzed by TCRdb: fastp trimming at Q25, MiXCR alignment, in-frame beta chains only. Every entry covers one CDR3 protein and lists the most common genes and DNA from its rows. This sample comprises roughly 130,000 distinct CDR3 sequences, 7.5% to 9% of them detected only once. About 9.5% of the sample lies in the top ten. The sequenced material came from PBMCs. The source of these receptors is a human donor in good health (CMV status not recorded). Some clones in this sample may be carry-over from other donors' samples.

This clonotype has at least ten counts. This rearrangement joins TRBV11-1 to TRBJ2-7; D gene unclear. The CDR3 is made up of 12 amino acids. Germline CDR1 is SGHAT and CDR2 is FQDESV (reference sequence). V shed 2 bases and J shed 3 bases, with 5 bases lying between them. The DNA for the CDR3 is TGTGCCAGCAGCTTACAGGACTACGAGCAGTACTTC. Protein sequence: CASSLQDYEQYF.

Only a few counts were recorded for this clonotype. The rearrangement links TRBV15 to TRBJ2-2; D may be TRBD1 (6 bases). The V end lost 2 bases, the J end lost 4 bases, and 14 bases lay between the germline ends. Germline V lookup: CDR1 LNHNV, CDR2 YYDKDF (reference sequence). This CDR3 is built from 16 residues. The CDR3 nucleotides read TGTGCCACCAGCAGATGGGGGCAGACTGCCACCGGGGAGCTGTTTTTT. This encodes CATSRWGQTATGELFF. Together with reference TRBV15 and TRBJ2-2, the CDR3 gives the full variable domain: DAMVIQNPRYQVTQFGKPVTLSCSQTLNHNVMYWYQQKSSQAPKLLFHYYDKDFNNEADTPDNFQSRRPNTSFCFLDIRSPGLGDTAMYLCATSRWGQTATGELFFGEGSRLTVL.

This sequence joins TRBV28 and TRBJ1-2; D call uncertain. With 5 bases removed from V and 4 bases from J, the gap between germline ends came to 11 bases. This CDR3 has 13 amino acids. Looked up from germline, CDR1 is MDHEN and CDR2 is SYDVKM. The CDR3 nucleotides are TGTGCCAGCAGTCTGTCCGGGCCCTATGGCTACACCTTC. It is translated as CASSLSGPYGYTF.

This clonotype came up many times. The chain is built from TRBV6-1 and TRBJ2-1, with D possibly matching TRBD1 (6 bases). This CDR3 has 14 residues. V was cut by 6 bases and J by 5 bases, with 14 bases left in between. In germline, CDR1 is MNHNS, CDR2 SASEGT. The CDR3, as DNA: TGTGCCAGCAGCCGCCCCGACAGGCACAATGAGCAGTTCTTC. Encoded protein: CASSRPDRHNEQFF.

There are many counts of this clonotype. V usage is TRBV7-9 and J usage is TRBJ1-4, with D unresolved. The CDR3 runs to 15 residues. Germline V gene lookup returns CDR1 SEHNR and CDR2 FQNEAQ (reference sequence). V was clipped by 5 bases and J by 2 bases, with 12 bases between them. CDR3: CASSPDGKTNEKLFF. The CDR3 DNA sequence: TGTGCCAGCAGCCCCGATGGAAAGACTAATGAAAAACTGTTTTTT.

This chain joins TRBV20-1 and TRBJ1-2; perhaps TRBD1 as D (5 bases). V dropped 0 bases and J dropped 1 base, with 12 bases sitting between them. The CDR3 consists of 15 residues. Germline CDR1 is DFQATT and CDR2 is SNEGSKA (reference sequence). The CDR3 DNA is TGCAGTGCTAGAGATGAGGGGCTACTTAACTATGGCTACACCTTC. This translates into CSARDEGLLNYGYTF.

This clonotype was counted ten times or more. The V call is TRBV27, the J call TRBJ2-1, with 11 bases lining up with TRBD1. J gave up 8 bases and V 2 bases, and 5 bases lay outside the gene matches. This CDR3 has 15 amino acids. Germline V CDR1 and CDR2: MNHEY, SMNVEV (reference sequence). The CDR3 loop reads CASSLGTGGWDEQFF. The CDR3 bases are TGTGCCAGCAGTTTAGGGACAGGGGGTTGGGATGAGCAGTTCTTC.